This TCR beta chain was sequenced during a study of T cell clonotyping in hematopoietic cell transplantation (dated by TCRdb to the early 2020s). Looking at the study overall: A total of 150 or so blood samples were gathered in the study from a few dozen consecutive transplant recipients along with their related donors. Recruitment of patients was conducted between September 2015 and January 2017, and follow-up was continued until late 2020 or death.

The immunoSEQ assay, a bias-controlled multiplex PCR with V- and J-specific primers, was used to amplify TCR beta CDR3 regions from genomic DNA. A proprietary barcode and Illumina adapter sequences were added to the CDR3 amplicons in a second PCR step. CDR3 libraries were sequenced on an Illumina MiSeq instrument. The study's own analysis went as follows. immunoSEQ Analyzer 3.0 was used for export and quality control, with R Bioconductor and Immunarch used for downstream analyses. Repertoire metrics were calculated using only productive rearrangements within the normalized downsampled data set. Pathologically expanded clonotypes were defined as those larger than 5 templates in the normalized cohort. The Inverse Simpson Index was used to measure repertoire diversity. The non-normalized data set was used for CMV-specificity analyses so that all clonotypes could be captured. Not all clones reach the TCRdb copy of this immuneACCESS table, which keeps in-frame sequences only. Checked studies attribute under half of the gap to unresolved V genes and leave the rest unexplained. V and J calls and clone size are given by that table; D and trimming were obtained from the DNA. This sample is represented by around 16,000 clones; about 57% of them were singletons. The ten largest make up approximately 12% of the sample.

Interpreted using the paper, the time point label stands for: 30 days after allo-HCT. Blood samples were obtained from recipients approximately 28 days before transplant and at days 30, 100 and 180 after transplant. Nuclei Lysis Solution was used to extract genomic DNA from fresh or cryopreserved unfractionated peripheral blood mononuclear cells. Regarding this clone: Its antigen is currently not known. No base qualities exist here, and no much larger clone lies one base off it.

The germline V and J ends show losses of 5 bases and 19 bases respectively, and no gene match explains 15 bases of the junction. The CDR3 goes from the cysteine to the phenylalanine over 15 residues. Only the CDR3 DNA is retained, 45 bases long and in frame from the first base. In the germline V gene, CDR1 corresponds to LGHNA and CDR2 to YNFKEQ. On the study overall, not on this receptor specifically: Broader TCR repertoire diversity after transplant was predicted by Inverse Simpson Index values from donors and from recipients before transplant. After transplant, TCR diversity in recipients dropped, and pathologically expanded clonotypes increased progressively from day 30 to day 180. Overlap with donor repertoires was found for only a small fraction of recipient repertoires, with over 95% found to appear de novo at the given depth. The sample size was limited and the cells went unsorted, which meant the CD4 and CD8 repertoire contributions could not be told apart.

The receptor's source is a male patient aged 45-60 years who had an allogeneic stem cell transplant from an unrelated donor, so T cells may come from the graft donor. Some clones in this sample may be carry-over from other donors' samples. The rearrangement joined TRBV4-2 to TRBJ1-6, and 12 bases in between align with TRBD1. The source material was PBMCs, sampled 30 days after allogeneic stem cell transplant. The CDR3 corresponds to CASSLGWDRGRGGHF. The DNA reads TGTGCCAGCAGCTTGGGATGGGACAGGGGGCGAGGCGGTCACTTT.